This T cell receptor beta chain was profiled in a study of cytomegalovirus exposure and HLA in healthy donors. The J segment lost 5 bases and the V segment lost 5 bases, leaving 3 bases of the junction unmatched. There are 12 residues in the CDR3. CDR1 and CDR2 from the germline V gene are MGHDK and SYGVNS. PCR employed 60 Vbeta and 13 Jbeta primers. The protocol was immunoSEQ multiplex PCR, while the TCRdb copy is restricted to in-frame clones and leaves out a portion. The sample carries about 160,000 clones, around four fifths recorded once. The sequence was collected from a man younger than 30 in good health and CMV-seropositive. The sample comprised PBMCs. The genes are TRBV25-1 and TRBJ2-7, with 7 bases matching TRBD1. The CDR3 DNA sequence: TGTGCCAGCAGTCAGGGGGTGGACGAGCAGTACTTC. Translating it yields CASSQGVDEQYF.